One and the same sample provided the 23 T cell receptor beta chains below, sequenced in a study of T-cell memory formation after mild COVID-19. TCRdb re-analysed the 5' RACE reads in MiXCR, keeping a single row per CDR3 protein. The profile shows 130,000 to 150,000 distinct CDR3 sequences, approximately 6% of them singletons. The sequenced sample was PBMCs or a T cell subset sorted from them (not recorded which). These receptors were taken from an adult woman who had mild COVID-19 (a few samples of this study predate the infection). Cell type and time point are not known.

This chain joins TRBV12-3 or TRBV12-4 and TRBJ2-7; D is undetermined. Trimming removed 6 bases at V and 2 bases at J, with 8 bases between. The CDR3 is 12 residues long. The CDR3 nucleotides read TGTGCCAGCAGAGCTGGTACCTACGAGCAGTACTTC. This sequence encodes CASRAGTYEQYF.

This clonotype was seen ten or more times. The V gene is TRBV7-3, the J gene TRBJ2-1, with D tentatively TRBD2 (6 bases). Germline CDR1 reads SGHTA; CDR2 reads FQGTGA. Trimming pared 4 bases from V and 6 bases from J, leaving 13 bases between. This CDR3 comprises 14 residues. The CDR3 reads CASSYPGGRNEQFF. The CDR3, as DNA: TGTGCCAGCAGCTACCCCGGAGGGCGCAATGAGCAGTTCTTC.

This clonotype was counted ten times or more. The chain combines TRBV20-1 with TRBJ1-2; possible D gene TRBD1, 6 bases. V was pared by 6 bases and J by 5 bases, with 16 bases between. The CDR3 consists of 13 residues. Per germline, CDR1 DFQATT and CDR2 SNEGSKA (reference sequence). Here the CDR3 reads CSAATGIGYGYTF. CDR3 DNA sequence: TGCAGTGCCGCCACAGGGATAGGGTATGGCTACACCTTC.

This clonotype was recorded at least ten times. This chain connects TRBV6-6 to TRBJ1-2; D gene ambiguous. Trimming removed 2 bases from V and 2 bases from J, with 9 bases in between. Germline lookup yields CDR1 MNHNY and CDR2 SVGAGI (reference sequence). This CDR3 has 14 amino acids. In nucleotides, the CDR3 is TGTGCCAGCAGTTACCTGACAAACAACTATGGCTACACCTTC. This sequence encodes CASSYLTNNYGYTF.

In this sample, this clonotype turned up a few times. The chain joins TRBV7-2 to TRBJ1-1; TRBD1 agrees at 7 bases. This CDR3 has 13 amino acids. Germline CDR1 SGHTA, CDR2 FQGNSA. V shed 7 bases, J shed 1 base, and the junction held 3 bases outside the gene matches. Written as DNA, the CDR3 is TGTGCCAGCAACCAGGGGGGGAACACTGAAGCTTTCTTT. This encodes CASNQGGNTEAFF.

This clonotype was seen ten or more times. The chain combines TRBV12-3 or TRBV12-4 with TRBJ2-3, with TRBD2 identical over 10 bases. After removal of 5 bases from V and 0 bases from J, the junction contained 5 bases not matched to a gene. The CDR3 is made up of 16 amino acids. CDR3 sequence reads: CASSPGLALSTDTQYF. The DNA of the CDR3 is TGTGCCAGCAGTCCGGGACTAGCGCTGAGCACAGATACGCAGTATTTT.

This clonotype was seen only a few times. This chain joins TRBV18 and TRBJ1-1, with 7 bases that match TRBD1. J lost 1 base, V lost 5 bases, and 4 bases had no gene match. CDR1 and CDR2 (germline): KGHSH, LQKENI. The CDR3 consists of 14 residues. The CDR3 sequence: CASSTGAPNTEAFF. As DNA, the CDR3 is TGTGCCAGCTCAACAGGGGCCCCGAACACTGAAGCTTTCTTT.

The chain couples TRBV5-5 to TRBJ2-2, with 8 bases fitting TRBD2. This CDR3 is 16 amino acids long. Germline V CDR1 and CDR2: SGHKS, YYEKEE (reference sequence). J was trimmed by 2 bases and V by 4 bases; bases with no gene match: 7. For the CDR3, the DNA is TGTGCCAGCAGCCCGAGCGGGGGTGAAAACACCGGGGAGCTGTTTTTT. Translating it yields CASSPSGGENTGELFF.

There are a few counts of this clonotype. The chain couples TRBV27 to TRBJ1-4; D perhaps matches TRBD1 (5 bases). The V gene lost 3 bases and the J gene lost 15 bases, with 14 bases spanning the gap. CDR1 and CDR2 (germline): MNHEY, SMNVEV (reference sequence). The CDR3 totals 12 residues. CDR3 sequence: CASSFLAGTLFF. CDR3 nucleotides: TGTGCCAGCAGTTTTCTTGCCGGGACTTTGTTTTTT.

There are a few counts of this clonotype. This chain connects TRBV7-9 to TRBJ1-1; D call uncertain. Germline CDR1 reads SEHNR; CDR2 reads FQNEAQ (reference sequence). The CDR3 runs 16 residues. V gave up 2 bases and J gave up 1 base, with 14 bases separating them. Here the CDR3 reads CASSLPTSRRNTEAFF. The CDR3 DNA follows: TGTGCCAGCAGCTTACCGACCTCAAGAAGGAACACTGAAGCTTTCTTT.

This clonotype has at least ten counts. The chain links TRBV27 to TRBJ1-1, with unresolved D. From germline, CDR1 is MNHEY and CDR2 SMNVEV (reference sequence). The CDR3 runs 13 residues. V gave up 7 bases and J gave up 2 bases, with 11 bases separating them. For the CDR3, the DNA is TGTGCCAGCAAACGGTACCCTAACACTGAAGCTTTCTTT. Protein sequence: CASKRYPNTEAFF.

This clonotype was seen a handful of times. V usage is TRBV3-1 and J usage is TRBJ1-2; TRBD1 is a possible D gene (5 bases). The V end was cut by 4 bases, the J end by 2 bases, with 17 bases between. The CDR3 extends over 16 amino acids. Germline V lookup: CDR1 LGHDT, CDR2 YNNKEL (reference sequence). Here the CDR3 reads CASSPYHRGRNYGYTF. For the CDR3, the DNA is TGTGCCAGCAGCCCGTACCACCGGGGGAGAAACTATGGCTACACCTTC.

This clonotype occurred a few times. The chain uses TRBV10-3 and TRBJ1-2; possible D gene TRBD1, 5 bases. The germline V and J ends were trimmed by 7 bases and 0 bases, with 12 bases remaining between them. The V gene's germline CDR1 is ENHRY and CDR2 SYGVKD. The CDR3 consists of 14 residues. The DNA for the CDR3 is TGTGCCATCACAAGCGACAGTTCTAACTATGGCTACACCTTC. It is translated as CAITSDSSNYGYTF.

The rearrangement links TRBV5-6 to TRBJ2-6, with D unclear. Germline assignment: CDR1 SGHDT and CDR2 YYEEEE. This CDR3 is 12 amino acids long. Trimming cost V 7 bases and J 1 base, with 3 bases left between them. CDR3 nucleotide sequence: TGTGCCAGCCTGTCTGGGGCCAACGTCCTGACTTTC. It codes for CASLSGANVLTF.

The genes are TRBV5-1 and TRBJ2-7; 9 bases agree with TRBD1. Looked up from germline, CDR1 is SGHRS and CDR2 is YFSETQ. V was clipped by 0 bases and J by 6 bases; unmatched bases: 7. The CDR3 totals 15 residues. CDR3 protein: CASSLGSTGGGEQYF. The CDR3 DNA reads as TGCGCCAGCAGCTTGGGCTCCACAGGGGGCGGCGAGCAGTACTTC.

This clonotype was recorded once. The chain employs TRBV9 and TRBJ2-5; D remains ambiguous. The germline V and J ends were trimmed by 0 bases and 5 bases, with 8 bases remaining between them. CDR3 length: 13 residues. Germline loops: CDR1 SGDLS, CDR2 YYNGEE. The CDR3 DNA sequence: TGTGCCAGCAGCGTAGCTCTGAAGGAGACCCAGTACTTC. Translating it yields CASSVALKETQYF. The full variable domain, completed using reference TRBV9 and TRBJ2-5, is DSGVTQTPKHLITATGQRVTLRCSPRSGDLSVYWYQQSLDQGLQFLIQYYNGEERAKGNILERFSAQQFPDLHSELNLSSLELGDSALYFCASSVALKETQYFGPGTRLLVL.

This clonotype came up many times. This chain links TRBV30 with TRBJ2-1; D gene unclear. This CDR3 has 16 amino acids. The V end lost 0 bases, the J end lost 0 bases, and 12 bases lay between the germline ends. In germline, CDR1 is GTSNPN, CDR2 SVGIG (reference sequence). The CDR3 coding sequence is TGTGCCTGGAGTGTAATGCCGGTTCGCTCCTACAATGAGCAGTTCTTC. It codes for CAWSVMPVRSYNEQFF.

The chain uses TRBV5-4 and TRBJ2-3, with 7 bases that match TRBD1. Germline-derived CDR1 and CDR2 are SGHNT and YYREEE (reference sequence). The trim removed 4 bases at V and 2 bases at J, leaving 4 bases unmatched. The CDR3 length is 14 residues. The CDR3 protein is CASSETGFTDTQYF. Here the CDR3 DNA reads TGTGCCAGCAGCGAGACAGGGTTCACAGATACGCAGTATTTT.

This clonotype was seen just once. A much more abundant neighbour one base away suggests this may be a read error. The J gene is TRBJ1-2, the V gene TRBV7-2, with 9 bases aligning to TRBD1. This CDR3 has 13 residues. Germline V gives CDR1 SGHTA, CDR2 FQGNSA. The CDR3 is CSSSWDRDYGYTF. The DNA for the CDR3 is TGTTCCAGCAGCTGGGACAGGGACTATGGCTACACCTTC.

This clonotype came up many times. The J gene is TRBJ2-3, the V gene TRBV5-1; 11 positions match TRBD2. From germline, CDR1 is SGHRS and CDR2 YFSETQ. J was trimmed by 3 bases and V by 7 bases; bases with no gene match: 4. The CDR3 contains 14 residues. The CDR3 DNA follows: TGCGCCAGCTTAGCGGGGGGGCCAACAGATACGCAGTATTTT. As protein: CASLAGGPTDTQYF. The whole variable domain, filled in from reference TRBV5-1 and TRBJ2-3, reads KAGVTQTPRYLIKTRGQQVTLSCSPISGHRSVSWYQQTPGQGLQFLFEYFSETQRNKGNFPGRFSGRQFSNSRSEMNVSTLELGDSALYLCASLAGGPTDTQYFGPGTRLTVL.

This clonotype showed up just a few times. The chain couples TRBV12-3 or TRBV12-4 to TRBJ2-7, with D perhaps TRBD1 or TRBD2 (5 bases each). The CDR3 runs to 13 residues. V was trimmed by 9 bases and J by 0 bases, leaving 12 bases between them. In nucleotides, the CDR3 is TGTGCCAGTGCAGGGAGCCCCTCCTACGAGCAGTACTTC. As protein: CASAGSPSYEQYF.

This clonotype was seen repeatedly, ten times or more. The chain uses TRBV20-1 and TRBJ1-6; tentative D call: TRBD1 (6 bases). The CDR3 extends over 14 amino acids. Germline CDR1 is DFQATT and CDR2 is SNEGSKA (reference sequence). V was clipped by 8 bases and J by 7 bases, with 18 bases between them. The CDR3 sequence is CSTIPGQPNSPLHF. CDR3 coding DNA: TGCAGTACCATTCCGGGACAACCAAATTCACCCCTCCACTTT.

The V and J genes are TRBV4-2 and TRBJ1-5, with D maybe TRBD1 (6 bases). The CDR3 spans 15 residues. Germline CDR1 and CDR2: LGHNA and YNFKEQ. The V end lost 4 bases, the J end lost 7 bases, and 17 bases lay between the germline ends. CDR3: CASSLGEGVRQPQHF. DNA for the CDR3: TGTGCCAGCAGCCTGGGGGAGGGGGTGAGACAGCCCCAGCATTTT.